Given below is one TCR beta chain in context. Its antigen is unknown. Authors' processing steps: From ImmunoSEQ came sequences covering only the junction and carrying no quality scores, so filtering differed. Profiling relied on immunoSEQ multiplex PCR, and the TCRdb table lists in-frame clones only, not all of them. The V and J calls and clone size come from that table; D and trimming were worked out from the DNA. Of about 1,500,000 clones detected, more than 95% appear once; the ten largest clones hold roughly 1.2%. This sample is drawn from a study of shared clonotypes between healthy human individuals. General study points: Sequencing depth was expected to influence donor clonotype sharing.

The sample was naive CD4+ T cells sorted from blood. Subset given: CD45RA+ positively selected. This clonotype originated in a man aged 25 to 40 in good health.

CDR3 bases: TGTGCCAGCAACGGACAGGCCGAGACCCAGTACTTC. Residues: CASNGQAETQYF. The chain recombines TRBV7-9 with TRBJ2-5; 7 bases fit TRBD1. The ends lost 7 bases at V and 5 bases at J; junction bases unmatched: 4. There are 12 residues in the CDR3. From germline, CDR1 is SEHNR and CDR2 FQNEAQ (reference sequence).